What follows describes a single T cell receptor (beta chain). TCRdb keeps only in-frame clones here, not all; method: immunoSEQ multiplex PCR. This table has about 13,000 clones, around nine tenths appearing once. Between the trimmed V and J ends, which lost 2 bases and 8 bases, there was a span of 12 bases. The CDR3 sequence is 13 residues long. CDR1 MGHRA and CDR2 YSYEKL come from the germline V gene. The data were taken from a study of blood T cell repertoires in COVID-19. The sequencing input was peripheral blood. The TCR originated in a human donor in a cohort sampled during active COVID-19. The chain carries TRBV4-1 and TRBJ1-1; D is perhaps TRBD1 (5 bases). The CDR3 DNA is TGCGCCAGCAGCCAACCACGGGGGGGAGAAGCTTTCTTT. Translating gives CASSQPRGGEAFF.